This TCR beta chain was documented in a study of control samples from healthy donors and cancer patients (dated by TCRdb to between 2020 and 2021). Trimming at the junction amounts to 5 bases on V and 0 bases on J, and the germline ends lie 15 bases apart. From the cysteine up to the phenylalanine, the CDR3 has a length of 16 residues. CDR3 DNA only is kept here, 48 bases in frame from base 1. From the germline V gene (reference sequence), CDR1 is PRHDT and CDR2 is FYEKMQ. Libraries were made using the immunoSEQ multiplex PCR assay. TCRdb retrieved this table from immuneACCESS and kept in-frame rearrangements only. Not all clones are present; in checked studies, unresolved V genes account for under half, and no reason is known for the remainder. The sample table holds around 120,000 clones, of which 75% to 90% were seen once. The ten largest clones take up around 1.2% of the sample. Notes on this clone: The antigen it binds to is not known. Per-base quality was not reported, and no clone a single base away is much larger than it.

This receptor was identified in a woman between 50 and 59 years old with colorectal cancer. Here the chain combines TRBV13 and TRBJ2-3; TRBD2 is possibly the D segment (6 matching bases). The sample was PBMCs. The CDR3 sequence is CASSESGGASTDTQYF. The sequenced DNA is TGTGCCAGCAGCGAAAGCGGCGGGGCAAGCACAGATACGCAGTATTTT. The variable domain in full, with residues beyond the CDR3 obtained from the reference TRBV13 and TRBJ2-3 genes, is AAGVIQSPRHLIKEKRETATLKCYPIPRHDTVYWYQQGPGQDPQFLISFYEKMQSDKGSIPDRFSAQQFSDYHSELNMSSLELGDSALYFCASSESGGASTDTQYFGPGTRLTVL.